The source of this T cell receptor (beta chain) is a study of PD-L1 blockade in urothelial cancer. Time point reported: pretreatment peripheral blood. Broader study findings: Below-median pretreatment blood TCR clonality was associated with improved progression-free and overall survival. Greater 3-week expansion of tumor-associated blood clones was recorded for durable-benefit patients.

A word on this clone: Antigen: not known.

Germline V lookup: CDR1 SGHTA, CDR2 FQGNSA. The CDR3 runs to 17 residues. V was clipped by 5 bases and J by 7 bases; unmatched bases: 15. This table comes from immunoSEQ multiplex PCR, and its TCRdb copy is limited to in-frame clones, with some not included. The profile shows 58,000 or so clones, about 86% of them singletons. The sample was PBMCs, taken around atezolizumab (anti-PD-L1) treatment. This TCR came from an older man with urothelial cancer. This sequence joins TRBV7-2 and TRBJ1-5, with 9 bases aligning to TRBD1. This CDR3 is CASSPAPYRGRRQPQHF. In nucleotides, the CDR3 is TGTGCCAGCAGCCCCGCCCCTTACAGGGGGCGGAGGCAGCCCCAGCATTTT.